This entry lists 25 T cell receptor beta chains sequenced from one sample in a study of blood T cell repertoires in COVID-19. Repertoires were generated with immunoSEQ multiplex PCR, while TCRdb's copy carries only in-frame clones and drops some. The sample includes about 270,000 clones, more than 80% of them seen just once. The specimen sequenced was PBMCs or T cells enriched from blood (not recorded which). These receptor sequences come from a woman in her 30s with acute COVID-19.

V gene TRBV9 combines with J gene TRBJ2-7, with TRBD2 matching 8 bases. J lost 3 bases, V lost 4 bases, and 6 bases had no gene match. The CDR3 is 14 residues long. Germline CDR1 and CDR2: SGDLS and YYNGEE. This chain's CDR3 is CASSSEGLVYEQYF. DNA for the CDR3: TGTGCCAGCAGCTCCGAGGGACTAGTCTACGAGCAGTACTTC.

The V gene is TRBV19, the J gene TRBJ2-1, with 12 bases aligning to TRBD2. Trimming cost V 4 bases and J 3 bases; bases outside gene matches: 1. Germline V gene lookup returns CDR1 LNHDA and CDR2 SQIVND (reference sequence). CDR3 size: 15 residues. The CDR3 loop reads CASSTTSGGYNEQFF. In DNA form, the CDR3 reads TGTGCCAGTAGTACGACTAGCGGGGGCTACAATGAGCAGTTCTTC.

The rearrangement uses TRBV27 and TRBJ1-4, with TRBD1 identical over 11 bases. V gave up 1 base and J gave up 8 bases; unmatched junction bases: 6. The CDR3 runs 16 residues. CDR1 and CDR2 from the germline V gene are MNHEY and SMNVEV (reference sequence). This CDR3 reads CASSLFGGQGEEKLFF. As DNA, the CDR3 is TGTGCCAGCAGTTTATTCGGGGGACAGGGGGAGGAAAAACTGTTTTTT. Filled out from reference TRBV27 and TRBJ1-4, the complete variable domain reads EAQVTQNPRYLITVTGKKLTVTCSQNMNHEYMSWYRQDPGLGLRQIYYSMNVEVTDKGDVPEGYKVSRKEKRNFPLILESPSPNQTSLYFCASSLFGGQGEEKLFFGSGTQLSVL.

This clone was detected once. The genes are TRBV28 and TRBJ2-3, with 8 nucleotides matching TRBD1. CDR3 length: 14 residues. With V trimmed by 3 bases and J by 3 bases, 2 bases remained unmatched. The germline CDR1 and CDR2 sequences are MDHEN and SYDVKM. This CDR3 reads CASSLRQGTDTQYF. CDR3 bases: TGTGCCAGCAGTTTGAGACAGGGGACAGATACGCAGTATTTT.

V usage is TRBV7-6 and J usage is TRBJ2-7; 7 bases fit TRBD1. V lost 1 base to trimming and J lost 2 bases; unmatched junction nucleotides: 5. This CDR3 spans 15 amino acids. Germline CDR1 and CDR2: SGHVS and FNYEAQ. CDR3 coding DNA: TGTGCCAGCAGCTTAGGTGGGCAGGGGGCCTACGAGCAGTACTTC. It codes for CASSLGGQGAYEQYF.

The genes are TRBV11-2 and TRBJ1-1, with D unclear. The length of the CDR3 is 13 residues. Germline lookup yields CDR1 SGHAT and CDR2 FQNNGV. Between the trimmed V and J ends, which lost 5 bases and 6 bases, there was a span of 13 bases. The CDR3 sequence: CASSPHLYAEAFF. In DNA, the CDR3 is TGTGCCAGCAGCCCCCATCTATACGCTGAAGCTTTCTTT.

The CDR3 nucleotides are TGCGCCAGCAGCTGGGAGGAAAGGGGTCCCCCGGGCGAGCAGTACTTC. Its protein product is CASSWEERGPPGEQYF. This chain links TRBV5-1 with TRBJ2-7; D possibly corresponds to TRBD2 (6 bases). V gave up 3 bases and J gave up 6 bases, with 22 bases separating them. This CDR3 contains 16 residues. The V gene's germline CDR1 is SGHRS and CDR2 YFSETQ.

This clone was picked up one time. The chain joins TRBV9 to TRBJ1-4; 9 nucleotides align to TRBD1. J was trimmed by 8 bases and V by 4 bases; bases with no gene match: 6. The V gene's germline CDR1 is SGDLS and CDR2 YYNGEE. This CDR3 has 14 residues. The CDR3 DNA reads as TGTGCCAGCAGCCAGACAGGGGGGGAGGAAAAACTGTTTTTT. Its translation: CASSQTGGEEKLFF.

This sequence joins TRBV12-3 or TRBV12-4 and TRBJ2-2; D unresolved. The CDR3 is 11 residues long. Between the trimmed V and J ends, which lost 8 bases and 8 bases, there was a span of 9 bases. Here the CDR3 reads CASRSMGELFF. The CDR3 DNA reads TGTGCCAGCCGGTCTATGGGGGAGCTGTTTTTT.

The V gene is TRBV19, the J gene TRBJ1-5; 8 bases map to TRBD1. Germline CDR1 reads LNHDA; CDR2 reads SQIVND (reference sequence). This CDR3 has 16 amino acids. V lost 4 bases to trimming and J lost 4 bases; unmatched junction nucleotides: 9. The CDR3 reads CASSTPIQGVNQPQHF. CDR3 coding DNA: TGTGCCAGTAGTACACCCATACAGGGGGTGAATCAGCCCCAGCATTTT.

The rearrangement uses TRBV7-9 and TRBJ2-4; 14 bases are shared with TRBD2. Looked up from germline, CDR1 is SEHNR and CDR2 is FQNEAQ (reference sequence). V shed 5 bases and J 1 base; nucleotides not matched to a gene: 7. The CDR3 spans 18 residues. The CDR3 nucleotides are TGTGCCAGCAGCCCCCCGGGACTAGCGGGAGAGGCCAAAAACATTCAGTACTTC. This gives the protein CASSPPGLAGEAKNIQYF.

This clone was recorded a few times. CDR3 in amino acids: CASSLSSGTASYEQYF. CDR3 DNA: TGTGCCAGCAGCCTATCTTCCGGGACAGCCTCCTACGAGCAGTACTTC. The chain uses TRBV11-2 and TRBJ2-7; 7 nucleotides line up with TRBD1. The CDR3 has 16 residues. V lost 5 bases to trimming and J lost 0 bases; unmatched junction nucleotides: 10. Per the germline V gene, CDR1 is SGHAT and CDR2 is FQNNGV.

The chain combines TRBV9 with TRBJ2-6, with D perhaps TRBD2 (5 bases). This CDR3 is 15 amino acids long. CDR1 is SGDLS, CDR2 YYNGEE, per germline. V lost 5 bases and J 3 bases, leaving 12 bases between the germline ends. DNA of the CDR3: TGTGCCAGCAGTGACCGGGGTGATGGGGCCAACGTCCTGACTTTC. Translation: CASSDRGDGANVLTF. The entire variable domain, with the rest obtained from reference TRBV9 and TRBJ2-6, is as follows: DSGVTQTPKHLITATGQRVTLRCSPRSGDLSVYWYQQSLDQGLQFLIQYYNGEERAKGNILERFSAQQFPDLHSELNLSSLELGDSALYFCASSDRGDGANVLTFGAGSRLTVL.

This chain links TRBV3-1 (or the pseudogene TRBV3-2) with TRBJ1-1; D unclear. The CDR3 is made up of 13 amino acids. Germline V gene data show CDR1 as LGHDT and CDR2 as YNNKEL (reference sequence). The ends were cut back, 3 bases at V and 2 bases at J, with 7 bases in the middle. The DNA of the CDR3 is TGTGCCAGCAGCCACGAGAAAAACACTGAAGCTTTCTTT. Translated, it gives CASSHEKNTEAFF.

The gene calls are TRBV3-1 (or the pseudogene TRBV3-2) and TRBJ2-2; 11 nucleotides agree with TRBD2. This CDR3 is 21 amino acids long. Germline CDR1 reads LGHDT; CDR2 reads YNNKEL (reference sequence). The junction had 20 bases not matched to a gene; V was cut back by 3 bases and J by 5 bases. CDR3 sequence (DNA): TGTGCCAGCAGCCATCTATACGGAGGGCCTAGCGGGGGGAGTAGGACCGGGGAGCTGTTTTTT. Protein sequence: CASSHLYGGPSGGSRTGELFF.

A few counts support this clone. This chain joins TRBV6-2 or TRBV6-3 and TRBJ2-7; 7 bases are a match to TRBD2. This CDR3 has 17 amino acids. Germline V gives CDR1 MNHEY, CDR2 SVGEGT. V trimming: 2 bases; J trimming: 4 bases; junction bases outside the gene matches: 14. In DNA form, the CDR3 reads TGTGCCAGCAGTTACCCAATCCCGGGCGGGAGTCAGTACGAGCAGTACTTC. Protein product: CASSYPIPGGSQYEQYF.

V and J are TRBV20-1 and TRBJ2-7; 9 nucleotides agree with TRBD1. The CDR3 is 16 residues long. V lost 3 bases and J lost 4; bases outside the gene matches: 13. Germline V gene data show CDR1 as DFQATT and CDR2 as SNEGSKA (reference sequence). The CDR3 spells CSASLPGTGIVYEQYF. CDR3 bases: TGCAGTGCTAGTCTCCCCGGGACAGGGATAGTATACGAGCAGTACTTC.

The rearrangement links TRBV7-2 to TRBJ2-7, with 7 bases lining up with TRBD2. The germline V gene has CDR1 SGHTA and CDR2 FQGNSA. Germline trimming cut 1 base from V and 5 bases from J; bases unmatched to any gene: 5. The CDR3 length is 14 residues. CDR3 residues: CASSLGGSPHEQYF. CDR3 DNA: TGTGCCAGCAGCTTAGGCGGGAGTCCCCACGAGCAGTACTTC. The entire variable domain, with the rest obtained from reference TRBV7-2 and TRBJ2-7, is as follows: GAGVSQSPSNKVTEKGKDVELRCDPISGHTALYWYRQSLGQGLEFLIYFQGNSAPDKSGLPSDRFSAERTGGSVSTLTIQRTQQEDSAVYLCASSLGGSPHEQYFGPGTRLTVT.

The chain combines TRBV6-5 with TRBJ2-1, with 10 bases identical to TRBD2. Trimming took 7 bases from V and 2 from J; bases not matched to a gene: 5. CDR1 is MNHEY and CDR2 is SVGAGI in the germline V gene. The CDR3 spans 15 residues. Here the CDR3 reads CASNLGTSAYNEQFF. CDR3 sequence (DNA): TGTGCCAGCAACCTCGGGACTAGCGCCTACAATGAGCAGTTCTTC.

The chain recombines TRBV5-1 with TRBJ2-7; 8 bases map to TRBD2. The CDR3 runs to 15 residues. The ends lost 3 bases at V and 4 bases at J; junction bases unmatched: 9. CDR1 is SGHRS and CDR2 is YFSETQ in the germline V gene. In DNA, the CDR3 is TGCGCCAGCAGCTCCGGGGGGGAGAGGATATACGAGCAGTACTTC. Protein product: CASSSGGERIYEQYF.

This clone occurred a few times. The chain couples TRBV4-2 to TRBJ2-3; 8 bases map to TRBD1. Unmatched junction bases numbered 4, after V lost 5 bases and J lost 0 bases. CDR1 and CDR2 from the germline V gene are LGHNA and YNFKEQ. The CDR3 has 15 amino acids. The CDR3: CASSSGTGSTDTQYF. The CDR3 DNA is TGTGCCAGCAGCTCAGGGACAGGCAGCACAGATACGCAGTATTTT.

V and J are TRBV30 and TRBJ1-2; possible D gene TRBD1, 6 bases. The CDR3 is 14 residues long. V was shortened by 2 bases and J by 2 bases, with 12 bases between the two germline ends. The germline gives CDR1 GTSNPN, CDR2 SVGIG (reference sequence). CDR3 in amino acids: CAWSPQDRNYGYTF. The CDR3 DNA reads as TGTGCCTGGAGTCCACAGGACAGAAACTATGGCTACACCTTC.

This chain connects TRBV28 to TRBJ2-7; 10 positions agree with TRBD2. This CDR3 has 15 residues. Germline CDR1 and CDR2: MDHEN and SYDVKM. J lost 3 bases, V lost 5 bases, and 7 bases had no gene match. The CDR3 nucleotides are TGTGCCAGCAGTACAAGCGGGAGGGGCGACTACGAGCAGTACTTC. It yields the protein CASSTSGRGDYEQYF.

The chain is built from TRBV30 and TRBJ2-1; 11 bases are a match to TRBD1. J was trimmed by 6 bases and V by 5 bases; bases with no gene match: 6. CDR3 length: 14 residues. The germline gives CDR1 GTSNPN, CDR2 SVGIG (reference sequence). The CDR3 here is CAWGGGQGANEQFF. The CDR3 nucleotides read TGTGCCTGGGGGGGAGGACAGGGGGCCAATGAGCAGTTCTTC.

The CDR3 spells CASTSTRGTEAFF. CDR3 DNA: TGCGCCAGCACCTCCACAAGGGGCACTGAAGCTTTCTTT. The genes are TRBV5-1 and TRBJ1-1; possibly TRBD1 for D (5 bases). This CDR3 has 13 residues. V lost 6 bases to trimming and J lost 4 bases, with 13 bases between them. The germline CDR1 and CDR2 sequences are SGHRS and YFSETQ. Combining the CDR3 with reference TRBV5-1 and TRBJ1-1 gives the whole variable domain KAGVTQTPRYLIKTRGQQVTLSCSPISGHRSVSWYQQTPGQGLQFLFEYFSETQRNKGNFPGRFSGRQFSNSRSEMNVSTLELGDSALYLCASTSTRGTEAFFGQGTRLTVV.